This T cell receptor beta chain was profiled in a study of shared clonotypes between healthy human individuals. The wider study: The donor group consisted of a couple of women and a few men, aged 18 to 49. Per donor, CD8 memory used one plate, CD8 naive used two, CD4 memory used three and CD4 naive used three. Notes on the study in general: Read depth was anticipated to influence clonotype sharing among donors.

Terminally differentiated effector memory CD45RA+ cells were left out of the naive CD8 fraction, which was CD45RO-negative and positively selected for CCR7. The V gene end was trimmed by 8 bases and the J gene end by 2 bases; junction bases not matched to a gene: 7. CDR1 WSHSY and CDR2 SAAADI come from the germline V gene. The CDR3 contains 14 residues. Evenly divided among several immunoSEQ plates was the genomic DNA of each subset. Measured with immunoSEQ multiplex PCR; TCRdb has only the in-frame clones, and not every one. The data contain some 600,000 clones, approximately 96% of them singletons. About this clone: Its antigen remains unknown.

Sequenced sample: naive CD8+ T cells sorted from blood. This clonotype was obtained from a young woman in good health. V usage is TRBV10-2 and J usage is TRBJ2-7; the match to TRBD2 covers 9 bases. CDR3 sequence (DNA): TGCGCCAGCGCGGTCAGCGGGAGGACCTACGAGCAGTACTTC. It encodes CASAVSGRTYEQYF.